This T cell receptor beta chain emerged from a study of shared clonotypes between healthy human individuals. Study-wide results and caveats: Across subsets, estimated richness was generally greater for naive than for memory populations. Large sequencing depth failed to make sorted-subset sequencing complete, rarefaction showed.

A remark on this clone: Its antigen is currently unknown.

Terminally differentiated effector memory CD45RA+ cells were left out of the naive CD8 fraction, which was CD45RO-negative and positively selected for CCR7. Caucasian adults residing in Nashville, Tennessee made up all the donors. Per the authors' pipeline: As immunoSEQ supplied junction-only sequences (without quality scores), filtering differed. Only in-frame clones appear in the TCRdb table, and some are missing; sequencing was by immunoSEQ multiplex PCR. D and trimming were read from the DNA, whereas the V and J calls and clone size are those reported in that table. The sample shows around 2,000,000 clones, less than 95% of them seen only once. Per the germline V gene, CDR1 is LNHDA and CDR2 is SQIVND (reference sequence). Trimming pared 3 bases from V and 2 bases from J, leaving 10 bases between. The length of the CDR3 is 15 residues.

The chain has TRBV19 and TRBJ1-4, with a weak D call TRBD1 (5 bases). Sequencing was done on a sample of naive CD8+ T cells sorted from blood. This receptor was taken from a young man in good health. CDR3 bases: TGTGCCAGTAGTATTGTCGGGACGACTAATGAAAAACTGTTTTTT. This sequence encodes CASSIVGTTNEKLFF.